Below, 20 T cell receptor beta chains from the same sample are listed, as sequenced in a study of PD-L1 blockade in urothelial cancer. Profiled with immunoSEQ multiplex PCR; TCRdb holds only in-frame clones, not every one. The sample holds tens of thousands of clones; roughly four fifths are singletons and the top ten take roughly 3.9%. The time point here: pretreatment peripheral blood. Source: PBMCs, taken around atezolizumab (anti-PD-L1) treatment. Source of these receptors: a man between 65 and 80 years old with urothelial cancer.

This chain joins TRBV9 and TRBJ2-7; 8 positions agree with TRBD2. Unmatched junction bases numbered 8, after V lost 3 bases and J lost 6 bases. CDR3 length: 14 residues. Looked up from germline, CDR1 is SGDLS and CDR2 is YYNGEE. CDR3 coding DNA: TGTGCCAGCAGCGGTAGCGGGACATTCTCCGAGCAGTACTTC. Its translation is CASSGSGTFSEQYF.

This clone appeared a single time. This chain links TRBV29-1 with TRBJ2-2; D unresolved. Germline CDR1 SQVTM, CDR2 ANQGSEA. Trimming shortened V by 7 bases and J by 2 bases, and 8 bases separated the two germline ends. CDR3 size: 12 residues. The CDR3 spells CSALLNTGELFF. The CDR3 DNA reads TGCAGCGCCCTTCTTAACACCGGGGAGCTGTTTTTT.

This clone has a single count. This CDR3 is missing its conserved last phenylalanine or tryptophan, likely due to a read error. The J gene is TRBJ1-2, the V gene TRBV4-1; D might be TRBD1 (5 bases). Per germline, CDR1 MGHRA and CDR2 YSYEKL. The CDR3 runs 14 residues. V was shortened by 1 base and J by 5 bases, with 11 bases between the two germline ends. Here the CDR3 reads CASSQVSGIYGYTL. CDR3 nucleotide sequence: TGCGCCAGCAGCCAAGTATCAGGGATATATGGCTACACCCTC.

This clone is a singleton in its sample. The chain combines TRBV6-1 with TRBJ2-1, with 10 positions matching TRBD2. The CDR3 is 15 amino acids. CDR1 and CDR2 (germline): MNHNS, SASEGT. Trimming removed 4 bases from V and 8 bases from J; junction bases left unmatched: 8. The CDR3 loop reads CASSVRAGGPYEQFF. CDR3 DNA sequence: TGTGCCAGCAGTGTACGAGCGGGGGGGCCCTATGAGCAGTTCTTC.

There are a few counts of this clone. The V and J genes are TRBV30 and TRBJ1-3; 9 bases match TRBD1. The ends lost 8 bases at V and 0 bases at J; junction bases unmatched: 8. This CDR3 has 15 residues. Per the germline V gene, CDR1 is GTSNPN and CDR2 is SVGIG (reference sequence). DNA for the CDR3: TGTGCCGCGGGACAGGGCATCGCCTCTGGAAACACCATATATTTT. Translation: CAAGQGIASGNTIYF.

This clone rates as medium-sized. The gene calls are TRBV2 and TRBJ2-2; a possible D gene is TRBD2 (6 bases). Deletions cut 5 bases from V and 5 bases from J, with 15 bases between. The CDR3 runs 15 residues. The germline V gene encodes CDR1 SNHLY and CDR2 FYNNEI. The CDR3 DNA sequence: TGTGCCAGCAGTCCCGGGACTCGATTAACCGGGGAGCTGTTTTTT. Amino acids: CASSPGTRLTGELFF.

The genes are TRBV5-6 and TRBJ2-1; D uncertain. V was cut by 2 bases and J by 3 bases, with 6 bases left in between. The germline CDR1 and CDR2 sequences are SGHDT and YYEEEE. The CDR3 runs 13 residues. This chain's CDR3 is CASSLRGYNEQFF. The CDR3 nucleotides are TGTGCCAGCAGCTTACGAGGCTACAATGAGCAGTTCTTC.

This clone was seen only once. The chain has TRBV29-1 and TRBJ2-1; D possibly corresponds to TRBD1 (6 bases). Germline CDR1 and CDR2: SQVTM and ANQGSEA. The CDR3 has 12 residues. Trimming shortened V by 8 bases and J by 10 bases, and 18 bases separated the two germline ends. This CDR3 is CSLLEQGREQFF. CDR3 nucleotides: TGCAGCCTACTAGAACAGGGTCGAGAGCAGTTCTTC.

This clone was seen a single time. This rearrangement joins TRBV11-3 to TRBJ2-1, with D unresolved. The CDR3 runs to 12 residues. Trimming removed 7 bases at V and 8 bases at J, with 12 bases between. The V gene's germline CDR1 is SGHNT and CDR2 YENEEA. The DNA for the CDR3 is TGTGCCAGCACCCGAGGTGGCGATGAGCAGTTCTTC. As protein: CASTRGGDEQFF.

This clone has just a few counts. The rearrangement uses TRBV18 and TRBJ1-1, with D uncertain. Germline V gene data show CDR1 as KGHSH and CDR2 as LQKENI. The CDR3 runs 11 residues. V lost 6 bases to trimming and J lost 4 bases, with 6 bases between them. The CDR3 sequence: CASSRFTEAFF. CDR3 nucleotide sequence: TGTGCCAGCTCGCGGTTCACTGAAGCTTTCTTT.

The chain uses TRBV28 and TRBJ2-7; unclear D gene. The CDR3 spans 13 residues. The V end lost 8 bases, the J end lost 0 bases, and 11 bases lay between the germline ends. The V gene's germline CDR1 is MDHEN and CDR2 SYDVKM. The DNA for the CDR3 is TGTGCCAGCGGCTTCGATCCCTCCTACGAGCAGTACTTC. Amino acids: CASGFDPSYEQYF.

The rearrangement joins TRBV2 to TRBJ1-5; D perhaps matches TRBD1 (6 bases). V was clipped by 8 bases and J by 2 bases, with 13 bases between them. The CDR3 covers 14 residues. Germline CDR1 is SNHLY and CDR2 is FYNNEI. Here the CDR3 DNA reads TGTGCCAGCCGGGGGGGGCCGGGCAATCAGCCCCAGCATTTT. It translates to CASRGGPGNQPQHF. Variable domain in full (rest from reference TRBV2 and TRBJ1-5): EPEVTQTPSHQVTQMGQEVILRCVPISNHLYFYWYRQILGQKVEFLVSFYNNEISEKSEIFDDQFSVERPDGSNFTLKIRSTKLEDSAMYFCASRGGPGNQPQHFGDGTRLSIL.

The chain joins TRBV7-2 to TRBJ1-1; weak D call: TRBD1 (5 bases). Trimming took off 4 bases at V and 1 base at J, with 7 bases between the two ends. Germline V gives CDR1 SGHTA, CDR2 FQGNSA. The CDR3 is 13 residues long. CDR3 amino acids: CASSYQGNTEAFF. CDR3 coding DNA: TGTGCCAGCAGCTACCAGGGGAACACTGAAGCTTTCTTT.

This sequence joins TRBV2 and TRBJ1-6, with 7 bases identical to TRBD1. The trim removed 7 bases at V and 6 bases at J, leaving 3 bases unmatched. Germline loops: CDR1 SNHLY, CDR2 FYNNEI. There are 13 residues in the CDR3. The CDR3 DNA reads TGTGCCAGCATGGGGGACAGTAATTCACCCCTCCACTTT. It translates to CASMGDSNSPLHF.

V usage is TRBV20-1 and J usage is TRBJ2-5; D gene uncertain. Trimming took off 4 bases at V and 4 bases at J, with 7 bases between the two ends. This CDR3 has 11 amino acids. Per germline, CDR1 DFQATT and CDR2 SNEGSKA (reference sequence). The CDR3 sequence: CSATSRETQYF. Here the CDR3 DNA reads TGCAGTGCTACCTCCCGAGAGACCCAGTACTTC.

The genes are TRBV6-4 and TRBJ1-6, with D unclear. Germline assignment: CDR1 MRHNA and CDR2 SNTAGT. The CDR3 is 13 amino acids. Trimming took 3 bases from V and 13 from J, leaving 13 bases between them. The CDR3: CASSEREFSPLHF. Here the CDR3 DNA reads TGTGCCAGCAGTGAGAGAGAGTTCTCGCCCCTCCACTTT.

This clone was counted between two and nine times. This rearrangement joins TRBV11-2 to TRBJ2-3; 10 bases are shared with TRBD2. From germline, CDR1 is SGHAT and CDR2 FQNNGV. The CDR3 has 18 residues. With V trimmed by 0 bases and J by 3 bases, 9 bases remained unmatched. CDR3: CASSLDLLAGGATDTQYF. Here the CDR3 DNA reads TGTGCCAGCAGCTTAGATCTCTTAGCGGGAGGAGCGACAGATACGCAGTATTTT.

In its sample, this clone was seen a few times. The chain carries TRBV5-6 and TRBJ1-6, with a tentative D call TRBD1 (5 bases). In germline, CDR1 is SGHDT, CDR2 YYEEEE. V lost 2 bases and J lost 5, with 8 bases in between. CDR3 length: 14 residues. In DNA form, the CDR3 reads TGTGCCAGCAGCTTAGGACAAAATAATTCACCCCTCCACTTT. It is translated as CASSLGQNNSPLHF.

This clone is categorized as medium-sized. The J gene is TRBJ1-4, the V gene TRBV4-1; the D gene is possibly TRBD1 (5 bases). Germline CDR1 and CDR2: MGHRA and YSYEKL. The CDR3 has 14 amino acids. V gave up 4 bases and J gave up 7 bases, with 13 bases separating them. CDR3 loop: CASSPVTGGEKLFF. The CDR3 DNA follows: TGCGCCAGCAGCCCTGTCACGGGGGGTGAAAAACTGTTTTTT.

The rearrangement links TRBV6-1 to TRBJ2-5; D gene uncertain. The CDR3 totals 12 residues. Germline assignment: CDR1 MNHNS and CDR2 SASEGT. The ends were cut back, 1 base at V and 8 bases at J, with 8 bases in the middle. CDR3 residues: CASSEGYSTQYF. In nucleotides, the CDR3 is TGTGCCAGCAGTGAAGGGTACAGCACCCAGTACTTC.